This T cell receptor (beta chain) came from a study of blood T cell repertoires in COVID-19. As for the study in general: There were acute and convalescent COVID-19 samples, and they came from the United States, Italy and Spain. Nucleic acid was either cDNA or gDNA, and it came from T cells, B-cell-depleted T cells, or PBMCs.

How the authors handled the data: From reference gene primer amplification, estimates of nucleated cell counts were derived. TCRdb's table, derived via immunoSEQ multiplex PCR, lists solely in-frame clones and lacks some. The DNA gave D and trimming, while V, J and clone size come from that table. In the table there are around 160,000 clones, around 80% of which are singletons. The CDR3 consists of 15 residues. Germline CDR1 MNHEY, CDR2 SMNVEV (reference sequence). V lost 3 bases and J lost 9, with 15 bases in between. This TCR came from a human donor in a cohort sampled during active COVID-19. Sequenced input: peripheral blood. The chain employs TRBV27 and TRBJ1-6, with no clear D. Written as DNA, the CDR3 is TGTGCCAGCAGTTTGGGGAGGAGTCTAGGTTCACCCCTCCACTTT. Translation: CASSLGRSLGSPLHF.